Shown below are 17 T cell receptor beta chains from a single sample sequenced in a study of blood T cell repertoires in COVID-19. Data came from immunoSEQ multiplex PCR; TCRdb stores just in-frame clones and leaves some out. The data contain 20,000 to 25,000 clones, around 82% of them singletons. The sequencing sample was made of peripheral blood. These receptors came from a man aged 55 to 69 with active COVID-19.

This clone showed up just once. V gene TRBV5-1 combines with J gene TRBJ1-1; 7 bases align to TRBD1. Unmatched junction bases numbered 12, after V lost 5 bases and J lost 5 bases. Per germline, CDR1 SGHRS and CDR2 YFSETQ. The CDR3 sequence is 15 residues long. The CDR3 DNA reads TGCGCCAGCAGAGAATCTACAGGGGTGGGGACTGAAGCTTTCTTT. It encodes CASRESTGVGTEAFF. The full variable domain, its missing parts supplied by reference TRBV5-1 and TRBJ1-1, is KAGVTQTPRYLIKTRGQQVTLSCSPISGHRSVSWYQQTPGQGLQFLFEYFSETQRNKGNFPGRFSGRQFSNSRSEMNVSTLELGDSALYLCASRESTGVGTEAFFGQGTRLTVV.

This clone ranks as medium-sized. The same CDR3 also results from other DNA sequences found in this sample. The gene calls are TRBV18 and TRBJ2-1; D is unclear. This CDR3 is 13 amino acids long. CDR1 is KGHSH and CDR2 is LQKENI in the germline V gene. The V and J ends lost 1 base and 7 bases respectively, with 8 bases between them. The CDR3 nucleotides read TGTGCCAGCTCACCACTACAAGATAATGAGCAGTTCTTC. Protein sequence: CASSPLQDNEQFF.

This clone was detected only a few times. The chain couples TRBV13 to TRBJ2-1; 11 bases map to TRBD2. Germline values: CDR1 PRHDT, CDR2 FYEKMQ (reference sequence). The CDR3 totals 17 residues. The V and J ends lost 3 bases and 3 bases, in that order; junction bases with no gene match: 7. CDR3 sequence reads: CASSLGPSGGFYNEQFF. The CDR3 nucleotides read TGTGCCAGCAGCTTGGGACCTAGCGGGGGGTTCTACAATGAGCAGTTCTTC.

This clone was counted a few times. V and J are TRBV11-3 and TRBJ2-2; no definite D call. The CDR3 length is 11 residues. V lost 4 bases, J lost 5 bases, and 2 bases lay in between. The germline V gene encodes CDR1 SGHNT and CDR2 YENEEA. CDR3 sequence reads: CASSSTGELFF. CDR3 nucleotide sequence: TGTGCCAGCAGCTCTACCGGGGAGCTGTTTTTT.

CDR3 sequence reads: CASSYSLAGGNEQFF. CDR3 in DNA: TGTGCCAGCAGTTACTCCCTAGCGGGAGGGAATGAGCAGTTCTTC. V usage is TRBV6-6 and J usage is TRBJ2-1; 12 bases are a match to TRBD2. This CDR3 region has 15 residues. CDR1 MNHNY and CDR2 SVGAGI come from the germline V gene (reference sequence). J gave up 7 bases and V 0 bases, and 1 base lay outside the gene matches.

V usage is TRBV6-2 or TRBV6-3 and J usage is TRBJ2-1, with 14 bases identical to TRBD2. The CDR3 loop spans 17 amino acids. The germline V gene has CDR1 MNHEY and CDR2 SVGEGT. V shed 2 bases and J 7 bases; nucleotides not matched to a gene: 7. CDR3 region: CASSYPGTSGSGNEQFF. The DNA of the CDR3 is TGTGCCAGCAGTTACCCAGGGACTAGCGGGAGCGGGAATGAGCAGTTCTTC.

V and J are TRBV25-1 and TRBJ2-3; 7 bases line up with TRBD1. V dropped 3 bases and J dropped 4; count of bases not matched to a gene: 4. CDR1 is MGHDK, CDR2 SYGVNS, per germline. The CDR3 runs 14 residues. This CDR3 is CASSERQGADTQYF. The DNA of the CDR3 is TGTGCCAGCAGTGAGAGGCAGGGGGCAGATACGCAGTATTTT.

This chain links TRBV27 with TRBJ2-7, with a weak D call TRBD1 (5 bases). Trimming stripped 6 bases from V and 1 base from J, with 10 bases between. The germline CDR1 and CDR2 sequences are MNHEY and SMNVEV (reference sequence). CDR3 length: 13 amino acids. The CDR3 DNA reads as TGTGCCAGCAGAGTGGCAGGGTCCTACGAGCAGTACTTC. Amino acids: CASRVAGSYEQYF.

This clone was found once. The chain joins TRBV5-8 to TRBJ2-7; possible D gene TRBD2, 6 bases. The CDR3 consists of 12 residues. Trimming cost V 2 bases and J 6 bases, with 9 bases left between them. Germline V lookup: CDR1 SGHTS, CDR2 YDEGEE. The CDR3 DNA is TGTGCCAGCAGCTTTCCCGGGAGCGAGCAGTACTTC. Protein: CASSFPGSEQYF.

V gene TRBV19 combines with J gene TRBJ1-1; possible D gene TRBD1, 6 bases. Germline CDR1 and CDR2: LNHDA and SQIVND (reference sequence). This CDR3 has 16 residues. With 7 bases removed from V and 0 bases from J, the gap between germline ends came to 18 bases. CDR3 nucleotides: TGTGCCAGTACCCCCAAGAGACAGGCTATGAACACTGAAGCTTTCTTT. It specifies CASTPKRQAMNTEAFF.

In this sample, this clone turned up once. The rearrangement links TRBV24-1 to TRBJ2-5; 10 nucleotides match TRBD2. CDR1 KGHDR and CDR2 SFDVKD come from the germline V gene. Trimming at V came to 1 base and at J to 0 bases, leaving 10 bases not matched to a gene. The length of the CDR3 is 19 residues. The CDR3 sequence: CATSDLAGGIAGYQETQYF. CDR3 DNA: TGTGCCACCAGTGATTTAGCGGGGGGGATAGCGGGCTACCAAGAGACCCAGTACTTC.

The chain carries TRBV24-1 and TRBJ2-2; D is unclear. The germline V and J ends were trimmed by 9 bases and 2 bases, with 3 bases remaining between them. The CDR3 runs to 11 residues. Germline loops: CDR1 KGHDR, CDR2 SFDVKD. The CDR3: CATQNTGELFF. DNA of the CDR3: TGTGCCACCCAAAACACCGGGGAGCTGTTTTTT.

The chain joins TRBV5-1 to TRBJ1-1, with 8 bases aligning to TRBD1. Germline trimming cut 2 bases from V and 8 bases from J; bases unmatched to any gene: 5. CDR3 size: 13 residues. Germline V gene data show CDR1 as SGHRS and CDR2 as YFSETQ. Here the CDR3 reads CASSFGQGREAFF. The DNA for the CDR3 is TGCGCCAGCAGCTTCGGACAGGGTCGGGAAGCTTTCTTT.

The rearrangement uses TRBV6-5 and TRBJ2-5; 13 bases match TRBD2. The CDR3 covers 16 residues. The junction had 5 bases not matched to a gene; V was cut back by 4 bases and J by 3 bases. Germline V gene data show CDR1 as MNHEY and CDR2 as SVGAGI. The DNA for the CDR3 is TGTGCCAGCAGTTCGCGGACTAGCGGGAGAGAAGAGACCCAGTACTTC. The encoded protein is CASSSRTSGREETQYF.

The gene calls are TRBV10-1 and TRBJ2-7; D ambiguous. The CDR3 consists of 10 residues. CDR1 WNHNN and CDR2 SYGVQD come from the germline V gene (reference sequence). V was pared by 7 bases and J by 7 bases, with 8 bases between. In DNA, the CDR3 is TGCGCCAGCACCGCGAGTGAGCAGTACTTC. Protein: CASTASEQYF.

V gene TRBV29-1 combines with J gene TRBJ1-2; D uncertain. V lost 8 bases and J lost 4, with 14 bases in between. This CDR3 is built from 12 residues. Per germline, CDR1 SQVTM and CDR2 ANQGSEA. The CDR3 sequence is CSCREGAYGYTF. In DNA, the CDR3 is TGCAGCTGCCGGGAGGGAGCCTATGGCTACACCTTC. Looking up the rest from reference TRBV29-1 and TRBJ1-2 gives the full variable domain: SAVISQKPSRDICQRGTSLTIQCQVDSQVTMMFWYRQQPGQSLTLIATANQGSEATYESGFVIDKFPISRPNLTFSTLTVSNMSPEDSSIYLCSCREGAYGYTFGSGTRLTVV.

The V and J genes are TRBV4-1 and TRBJ2-7; 9 bases line up with TRBD2. From germline, CDR1 is MGHRA and CDR2 YSYEKL. The junction had 10 bases not matched to a gene; V was cut back by 6 bases and J by 1 base. The CDR3 is made up of 16 amino acids. The CDR3 DNA is TGCGCCAGCAGGAGGGTCGCGGGAGGGCCTTCCTACGAGCAGTACTTC. Translated, it gives CASRRVAGGPSYEQYF.